A single sample is the source of the 25 T cell receptor beta chains below, sequenced in a study of T cell responses to AZD1222 COVID-19 vaccine. Assay used: immunoSEQ multiplex PCR; TCRdb lists only in-frame clones, some missing. Of tens of thousands of clones listed, around 89% were seen once; the top ten hold less than 7.5%. This sample comprised peripheral blood, obtained on day 0 of AZD1222 vaccination. The source is an adult in good health.

The chain has TRBV18 and TRBJ1-3; a possible D gene is TRBD1 (6 bases). This CDR3 is built from 15 residues. Trimming removed 3 bases from V and 2 bases from J, with 11 bases in between. CDR1 is KGHSH, CDR2 LQKENI, per germline. Here the CDR3 reads CASSPQDSTGNTIYF. Written as DNA, the CDR3 is TGTGCCAGCTCACCTCAGGACAGTACTGGAAACACCATATATTTT.

This chain links TRBV5-1 with TRBJ1-4; TRBD1 might be the D (5 bases). Trimming removed 3 bases from V and 0 bases from J, with 12 bases in between. This CDR3 has 16 amino acids. The V gene's germline CDR1 is SGHRS and CDR2 YFSETQ. Here the CDR3 reads CASSSNAGSTNEKLFF. Here the CDR3 DNA reads TGCGCCAGCAGCTCGAACGCAGGGTCAACTAATGAAAAACTGTTTTTT.

The chain links TRBV28 to TRBJ1-4; no definite D call. The V gene lost 6 bases and the J gene lost 6 bases, with 5 bases spanning the gap. The CDR3 contains 11 residues. CDR1 is MDHEN, CDR2 SYDVKM, per germline. The CDR3: CASREDEKLFF. CDR3 sequence (DNA): TGTGCCAGCAGGGAGGATGAAAAACTGTTTTTT.

The rearrangement joins TRBV5-1 to TRBJ2-2; D might be TRBD1 or TRBD2, each matching 5 bases. The CDR3 runs 15 residues. V lost 3 bases, J lost 3 bases, and 12 bases lay in between. The germline gives CDR1 SGHRS, CDR2 YFSETQ. Here the CDR3 DNA reads TGCGCCAGCAGCTCGCCGGGACGGCACACCGGGGAGCTGTTTTTT. Protein product: CASSSPGRHTGELFF.

In regard to this clone: At one of its ends the junction is not consistent with the germline gene, which may arise from a read error. The chain couples TRBV7-2 to TRBJ1-4; D is undetermined. This CDR3 has 14 amino acids. Germline V lookup: CDR1 SGHTA, CDR2 FQGNSA. The CDR3 reads CASSLVAVNEKLFF. As DNA, the CDR3 is TGTGCCAGCAGTTTAGTAGCCGTGAATGAAAAACTGTTTTTT.

The V and J genes are TRBV18 and TRBJ2-7; 10 bases fit TRBD1. V lost 6 bases and J lost 2; bases outside the gene matches: 7. CDR3 length: 15 amino acids. From germline, CDR1 is KGHSH and CDR2 LQKENI. The CDR3 bases are TGTGCCAGCTCGTCGGGACAGGGGAGTACCTACGAGCAGTACTTC. Encoded protein: CASSSGQGSTYEQYF.

This chain uses TRBV6-5 with TRBJ2-5; D remains unclear. V was shortened by 6 bases and J by 2 bases, with 13 bases between the two germline ends. Looked up from germline, CDR1 is MNHEY and CDR2 is SVGAGI. The CDR3 sequence is 14 residues long. CDR3 nucleotide sequence: TGTGCCAGCAGCCCATCCGGGCCTCAAGAGACCCAGTACTTC. This encodes CASSPSGPQETQYF.

The chain combines TRBV6-6 with TRBJ1-1; D not certain. V lost 4 bases to trimming and J lost 5 bases, with 8 bases between them. This CDR3 has 12 residues. The germline gives CDR1 MNHNY, CDR2 SVGAGI (reference sequence). CDR3 bases: TGTGCCAGCAGTTTGAGGGAAACTGAAGCTTTCTTT. Its protein product is CASSLRETEAFF.

The V call is TRBV27, the J call TRBJ1-1, with 7 bases identical to TRBD1. Germline values: CDR1 MNHEY, CDR2 SMNVEV (reference sequence). The CDR3 sequence is 15 residues long. Germline trimming cut 6 bases from V and 0 bases from J; bases unmatched to any gene: 7. CDR3 DNA: TGTGCCAGCAGCCCCGTTGGGACAGTGAACACTGAAGCTTTCTTT. Its protein is CASSPVGTVNTEAFF.

This clone has only a few counts. The chain uses TRBV9 and TRBJ1-3; D unresolved. CDR1 is SGDLS, CDR2 YYNGEE, per germline. The CDR3 extends over 16 amino acids. The V end lost 2 bases, the J end lost 1 base, and 13 bases lay between the germline ends. This chain's CDR3 is CASSVRSQSSGNTIYF. CDR3 nucleotides: TGTGCCAGCAGCGTCCGCTCCCAATCGTCTGGAAACACCATATATTTT.

V gene TRBV7-3 combines with J gene TRBJ1-6, with TRBD1 as a possible D gene (5 bases). V was trimmed by 1 base and J by 9 bases, leaving 13 bases between them. This CDR3 is 15 amino acids long. The germline V gene encodes CDR1 SGHTA and CDR2 FQGTGA. CDR3: CASSLRGQGGSPLHF. DNA of the CDR3: TGTGCCAGCAGCTTAAGGGGCCAGGGTGGTTCACCCCTCCACTTT.

This clone has more than one count but fewer than ten. The rearrangement links TRBV29-1 to TRBJ1-2; D uncertain. CDR1 is SQVTM, CDR2 ANQGSEA, per germline. V was clipped by 3 bases and J by 3 bases, with 8 bases between them. The CDR3 loop spans 12 amino acids. This chain's CDR3 is CSVDKGDYGYTF. CDR3 bases: TGCAGCGTTGATAAAGGCGACTATGGCTACACCTTC.

V and J are TRBV9 and TRBJ2-3, with D tentatively TRBD2 (5 bases). The germline V gene encodes CDR1 SGDLS and CDR2 YYNGEE. The V gene lost 0 bases and the J gene lost 4 bases, with 18 bases spanning the gap. CDR3 length: 17 residues. The CDR3 DNA is TGTGCCAGCAGCGTAGGGACTTTTGTAGGGCAATCAGATACGCAGTATTTT. Its protein is CASSVGTFVGQSDTQYF.

This sequence joins TRBV9 and TRBJ2-1, with D maybe TRBD2 (5 bases). The V and J ends lost 4 bases and 5 bases respectively, with 7 bases between them. The V gene's germline CDR1 is SGDLS and CDR2 YYNGEE. This CDR3 contains 12 residues. The CDR3 DNA reads as TGTGCCAGCAGCCGGGGAGACAATGAGCAGTTCTTC. Its translation is CASSRGDNEQFF.

V and J are TRBV5-4 and TRBJ2-7, with D tentatively TRBD1 (6 bases). V lost 4 bases to trimming and J lost 5 bases, with 13 bases between them. Per germline, CDR1 SGHNT and CDR2 YYREEE (reference sequence). The CDR3 has 13 amino acids. The chain's CDR3 is CASSATGGNEQYF. DNA for the CDR3: TGTGCCAGCAGCGCGACAGGTGGCAACGAGCAGTACTTC.

The rearrangement joins TRBV12-3 or TRBV12-4 to TRBJ2-3; D is unclear. Trimming shortened V by 5 bases and J by 4 bases, and 4 bases separated the two germline ends. The CDR3 extends over 11 amino acids. CDR3 loop: CASSKSDTQYF. The CDR3 bases are TGTGCCAGCAGTAAGTCAGATACGCAGTATTTT.

The chain links TRBV7-6 to TRBJ2-5, with 8 bases fitting TRBD2. V was clipped by 0 bases and J by 2 bases; unmatched bases: 11. CDR1 is SGHVS, CDR2 FNYEAQ, per germline. The CDR3 totals 18 residues. The CDR3 region is CASSLASAGGSRQETQYF. In DNA form, the CDR3 reads TGTGCCAGCAGCTTAGCCAGCGCGGGGGGCAGTCGGCAAGAGACCCAGTACTTC. Based on the CDR3 plus reference TRBV7-6 and TRBJ2-5, the full variable domain is GAGVSQSPRYKVTKRGQDVALRCDPISGHVSLYWYRQALGQGPEFLTYFNYEAQQDKSGLPNDRFSAERPEGSISTLTIQRTEQRDSAMYRCASSLASAGGSRQETQYFGPGTRLLVL.

The rearrangement links TRBV5-5 to TRBJ1-5; no firm D call. V was clipped by 0 bases and J by 5 bases, with 6 bases between them. CDR1 and CDR2 (germline): SGHKS, YYEKEE (reference sequence). The length of the CDR3 is 13 residues. DNA of the CDR3: TGTGCCAGCAGCTTGGACACTTATCAGCCCCAGCATTTT. It codes for CASSLDTYQPQHF. Variable domain in full (rest from reference TRBV5-5 and TRBJ1-5): DAGVTQSPTHLIKTRGQQVTLRCSPISGHKSVSWYQQVLGQGPQFIFQYYEKEERGRGNFPDRFSARQFPNYSSELNVNALLLGDSALYLCASSLDTYQPQHFGDGTRLSIL.

J is TRBJ1-5 and V is TRBV27; the match to TRBD1 covers 7 bases. In germline, CDR1 is MNHEY, CDR2 SMNVEV (reference sequence). The length of the CDR3 is 16 residues. J gave up 4 bases and V 2 bases, and 8 bases lay outside the gene matches. This CDR3 reads CASSLVGAGGNQPQHF. In DNA form, the CDR3 reads TGTGCCAGCAGTTTAGTAGGGGCAGGGGGAAATCAGCCCCAGCATTTT.

The chain uses TRBV19 and TRBJ1-5; D not certain. The CDR3 is 17 amino acids. Trimming removed 0 bases at V and 5 bases at J, with 17 bases between. The germline CDR1 and CDR2 sequences are LNHDA and SQIVND (reference sequence). Here the CDR3 DNA reads TGTGCCAGTAGTATAGATGGAAGGCCAGTTATAGATCAGCCCCAGCATTTT. This codes for CASSIDGRPVIDQPQHF.

The chain employs TRBV7-3 and TRBJ2-2, with unresolved D. Germline loops: CDR1 SGHTA, CDR2 FQGTGA. CDR3 length: 16 residues. V was pared by 1 base and J by 0 bases, with 9 bases between. CDR3 bases: TGTGCCAGCAGCTTAAATGCCCCAGCGAACACCGGGGAGCTGTTTTTT. Encoded protein: CASSLNAPANTGELFF.

The chain is built from TRBV3-1 (or the pseudogene TRBV3-2) and TRBJ1-6, with D perhaps TRBD1 (5 bases). The V gene's germline CDR1 is LGHDT and CDR2 YNNKEL (reference sequence). The V end lost 3 bases, the J end lost 1 base, and 16 bases lay between the germline ends. CDR3 length equals 18 residues. The CDR3 protein is CASSQKTVPWSYNSPLHF. The DNA of the CDR3 is TGTGCCAGCAGCCAGAAGACAGTCCCCTGGTCCTATAATTCACCCCTCCACTTT.

The chain carries TRBV6-5 and TRBJ2-5, with D unclear. Trimming stripped 4 bases from V and 2 bases from J, with 5 bases between. This CDR3 region has 12 residues. The germline V gene has CDR1 MNHEY and CDR2 SVGAGI. CDR3 nucleotides: TGTGCCAGCAGTTTCCATCAAGAGACCCAGTACTTC. Its protein product is CASSFHQETQYF.

This chain joins TRBV3-1 (or the pseudogene TRBV3-2) and TRBJ1-1; TRBD1 agrees at 9 bases. The V gene's germline CDR1 is LGHDT and CDR2 YNNKEL (reference sequence). The CDR3 has 16 residues. Unmatched junction bases numbered 9, after V lost 1 base and J lost 6 bases. The CDR3 loop reads CASSQALKQGAAEAFF. CDR3 in DNA: TGTGCCAGCAGCCAAGCTCTCAAACAGGGGGCCGCTGAAGCTTTCTTT.

This clone was seen more than once but under ten times. The rearrangement joins TRBV5-5 to TRBJ1-2; D remains unclear. V was trimmed by 3 bases and J by 0 bases, leaving 21 bases between them. This CDR3 contains 18 residues. CDR1 and CDR2 from the germline V gene are SGHKS and YYEKEE (reference sequence). Here the CDR3 reads CASSSPELIWKTNYGYTF. The CDR3 DNA reads TGTGCCAGCAGCTCCCCCGAATTGATATGGAAGACTAACTATGGCTACACCTTC.